This record concerns one T cell receptor (beta chain) sequence. The antigen it binds to is not known. No base-level quality is on record; no much larger clone is a single base apart. The library was generated by the immunoSEQ multiplex PCR assay. The multiplex PCR relied on a mix of 60 forward primers for TCR Vbeta segments and 13 reverse primers for TCR Jbeta segments. Amplification of the CDR3 region of rearranged TCR beta genes was performed with a multiplex PCR assay on genomic DNA. On the Illumina HiSeq System, the amplified TCR beta libraries were sequenced as 87-base-pair reads. The published analysis was carried out like this. Across the 500 to 700 repertoires, a later analysis counted 80 million or so unique TCR beta chains, 9 million to 14 million of which were shared by at least two donors. A nearest-neighbor algorithm error-corrected the raw reads and collapsed the reads into unique sequences, merging closely related sequences to remove PCR and sequencing errors. Alignment of CDR3 sequences to IMGT reference sequences was used to assign V, D and J gene segments. For a sequence to be retained, a match of at least six nucleotides to both a V gene segment and a J gene segment was required. A rearrangement was called productive if the CDR3 had no stop codons and remained in frame with V and J, and every other rearrangement was called non-productive. CDR3 was defined by IMGT convention, running from the second conserved V-encoded cysteine to the conserved J-encoded phenylalanine. The earlier analysis of about 610 of the donors excluded any sequence lacking an unambiguous match to a single V gene segment. An earlier analysis of 587 of the donors classified V segments as functional when productive rearrangements were above 56.7% and as segregating when the standard deviation between donors was above 5%. A statistical classification framework was developed to diagnose cytomegalovirus status using the catalog of TCR beta chain sequences. In a later analysis, TCR nucleotide sequences were compared against IMGT/GENE-DB human TR gene sequences so that V and J genes could be assigned. The TCRdist pipeline was used in a later analysis to assign CDR3 sequences and most-parsimonious VDJ recombination scenarios. In a later analysis, each TCR beta chain was defined by its CDR3 amino acid sequence together with its V-gene family, and reads without a unique V-gene family were excluded. As a way to deal with suspected cross-contamination and a sequencing artifact, a later analysis dropped 450 to 600 nucleotide sequences that were highly shared and had low generation probability. A later analysis calculated a clonal expansion index for each public chain from normalized within-repertoire ranks of inferred template counts. A later analysis computed generation probabilities with a VDJ recombination model fitted to out-of-frame rearrangements, and checked the results against IGoR. A later analysis scored TCR-TCR, TCR-HLA and TCR-CMV co-occurrence with hypergeometric tests, applying a repertoire-size bias correction to TCR pairs. False discovery rates were estimated in a later analysis by permuting HLA or CMV assignments 20 times. In a later analysis, co-occurring TCRs were grouped using DBSCAN, and TCRdist sequence similarity was added for clustering within HLA-allele-positive subsets. Repertoires with fewer than 30,000 or more than 120,000 public chains, plus five repertoires with anomalous nucleotide sharing, were excluded from co-occurrence clustering. Entries here come from immuneACCESS through TCRdb and include only in-frame sequences with V and J called. Some clones fail to appear in such tables; in the studies checked, an unresolved V gene covers under half of the shortfall, and the cause of the remainder is unknown. V, J and clone size derive from that table, while D and trimming were established from the DNA sequence. In this sample the table shows approximately 200,000 clones, roughly 78% of which occur a single time. The ten biggest clones cover around 1.6% of the sample.

V loses 5 bases at its end and J loses 6 bases; junction bases beyond the gene matches: 8. Including the terminal cysteine and phenylalanine, the CDR3 comprises 15 residues. The sequence is cut down to CDR3 DNA, 45 bases in frame from base 1. From a lookup of the germline V gene, CDR1 and CDR2 are SGHRS and YFSETQ. This entry comes from a study of cytomegalovirus exposure and HLA in healthy donors (dated by TCRdb to about 2017). Turning to the overall study: An earlier analysis of some 500 of the donors reported approximately 300 Gb of sequence data and some 120 million unique TCR beta sequences from 150 million to 200 million T cells. About 320 gigabases of sequencing data and approximately 84 million unique TCR sequences were included in an early release covering roughly 600 HLA-typed donors. Alongside the repertoire data, information on donor age, sex, ethnicity and CMV serostatus was compiled. Typing coverage varied by locus: roughly 629-640 donors for A, B, C, DRB1 and DQB1; approximately 500 for DQA1; nearly 610 for DPA1; 450 to 480 for DPB1. Among the roughly 390 genotyped donors, around 81% belonged to the genetic ancestry cluster associated with self-reported Caucasian donors. On average, about 240,000 unique TCR beta nucleotide sequences were sequenced per donor among 398 genotyped donors of the cohort, with roughly a sixth of those sequences being non-productive. The aim of the study was to test whether cataloging public T cell receptors could identify signatures of past pathogen exposure. A separate validation cohort of 100 to 150 different subjects was used in addition to the roughly 640-subject first cohort. Genome-wide SNP genotypes for about 65% of the 666 donors were used in a later genetic analysis, which treated that subset as a discovery cohort. Using immunosequencing, the study profiled T cell repertoires from some 670 subjects and related those repertoires to cytomegalovirus serostatus. A later analysis re-examined previously published TCR beta repertoires from about 670 donors and added high-resolution HLA genotyping to investigate patterns of TCR occurrence. Both class I and class II loci were covered by HLA typing, at four-digit resolution. An earlier analysis of more than 450 of the donors used high-throughput TCR beta sequencing to judge whether each TCR beta V gene segment behaved as functional or pseudogenic. High-throughput TCR immunosequencing, statistical association of individual TCRs with disease status, and machine learning were combined to predict cytomegalovirus infection status. Rather than drawing on any new phenotypic data, the later analysis identified candidate immune exposures from TCR beta sequences and the way those sequences occurred across donors. All discovery cohort repertoires had been generated using a single sequencing platform. Five DR-DQ haplotypes were handled as single units for association and clustering, since linkage in the cohort was strong. Paper-wide results and their limitations: A cluster of highly shared sequence variants was judged likely to represent a technical artifact of the sequencing pipeline. In an earlier analysis of 450 to 750 of the donors, most TCR beta V segments appeared in productive rearrangements about 90% or about 30% of the time, broadly matching IMGT annotations. According to the authors, the approach could potentially be generalized to other disease states and immunological phenotypes. In a later analysis, HLA-associated TCR beta chains were found to be more clonally expanded and to have lower generation probabilities than equally common non-associated chains. Correlated functional status among segregating V segments might reflect linkage disequilibrium, but an unknown experimental factor could not be ruled out. In a later analysis, most CMV-associated TCR beta chains were found to appear HLA-restricted, with HLA associations seemingly driven largely by CMV exposure. The cohort was sequenced for TCR beta chains only, and without alpha or paired-chain data the features that could be detected were limited. Because counts were too low, fewer than 20 rarely observed V segments, including chromosome 9 orphons, were excluded from the earlier analysis of 587 of the donors. In a later analysis, several top co-occurrence clusters were reported to appear linked to parvovirus B19, influenza, CMV and Epstein-Barr virus. Most TCR sequences were seen in very few donors, while some public TCRs were found in many individuals. Three of the identified cytomegalovirus-associated TCR beta chains were confirmed in vitro to be specific for cytomegalovirus antigens. For the cohort, immune exposure information was limited to CMV serostatus. In a later genetic analysis, a missense DCLRE1C variant was associated with V-gene and J-gene trimming of TCR beta chains, and the association was replicated in an independent cohort. Roughly uniform sequencing depth across donors was assumed in presence/absence analyses, although this assumption may not hold. The classifier was reported to diagnose cytomegalovirus status with high specificity and sensitivity in both the original and validation cohorts. Assigning TCR associations to individual alleles was difficult when HLA alleles, especially DR and DQ, strongly co-occurred. In a later analysis, around 15,000 TCR beta sequences were associated with specific HLA alleles at a false discovery rate of 0.05. Because the 87-base-pair reads could not distinguish some IMGT-functional V segments, including TRBV6-2 and TRBV6-3, those segments were excluded. According to a later genetic analysis, donors in an Asian-associated ancestry cluster had fewer N-insertions in productive TCRs than the roughly 700-donor mean. The study gave a list of roughly 150 TCR beta chains associated with cytomegalovirus. Because HLA typing was missing for some donors at each locus, association tests included only the typed subset. A further reported finding was that TCR beta sequences accurately predicted the HLA-A and HLA-B alleles for most subjects in the first cohort. In a later analysis, TCR association rates were found to vary across HLA loci, with the most associated TCRs seen for DRB1 alleles and the fewest for HLA-C alleles.

The cohort comprised around 700 healthy bone marrow donors. All cohort members were sampled while nominally healthy, although unrecorded immune exposures were likely present. The donor tested CMV seropositive and was one of the 289 seropositive cohort members. Every donor gave a peripheral blood sample, and the peripheral blood mononuclear cells from that sample were used for TCR beta sequencing. Genomic DNA extraction from the blood cell samples was performed with the Qiagen DNeasy Blood Extraction Kit. Input material: PBMCs. Recombination connected TRBV5-1 to TRBJ1-6; 7 central nucleotides agree with TRBD1. This sequence originates from a girl between 5 and 17 years old in good health and CMV-seropositive. The CDR3 protein sequence reads: CASSVVGTANSPLHF. The nucleotide sequence is given as TGCGCCAGCAGTGTGGTCGGGACAGCTAATTCACCCCTCCACTTT. Reference TRBV5-1 and TRBJ1-6 genes cover what lies past the CDR3, so the full variable domain is KAGVTQTPRYLIKTRGQQVTLSCSPISGHRSVSWYQQTPGQGLQFLFEYFSETQRNKGNFPGRFSGRQFSNSRSEMNVSTLELGDSALYLCASSVVGTANSPLHFGNGTRLTVT.